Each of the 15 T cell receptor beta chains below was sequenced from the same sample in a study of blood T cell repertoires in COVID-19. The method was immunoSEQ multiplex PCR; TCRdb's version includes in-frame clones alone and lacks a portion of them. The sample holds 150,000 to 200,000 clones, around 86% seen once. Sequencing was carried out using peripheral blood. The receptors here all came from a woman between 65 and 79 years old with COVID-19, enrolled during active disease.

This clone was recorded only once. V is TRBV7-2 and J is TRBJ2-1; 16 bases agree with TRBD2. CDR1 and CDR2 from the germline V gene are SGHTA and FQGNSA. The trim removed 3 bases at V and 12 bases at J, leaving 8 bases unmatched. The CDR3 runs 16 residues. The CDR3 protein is CASSFGTSGRARGQFF. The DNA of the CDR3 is TGTGCCAGCAGCTTTGGGACTAGCGGGAGGGCACGGGGGCAGTTCTTC.

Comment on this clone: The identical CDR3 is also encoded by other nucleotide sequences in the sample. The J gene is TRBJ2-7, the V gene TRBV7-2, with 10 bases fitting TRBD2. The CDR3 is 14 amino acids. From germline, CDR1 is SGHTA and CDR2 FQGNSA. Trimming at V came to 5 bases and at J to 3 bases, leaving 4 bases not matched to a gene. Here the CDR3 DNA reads TGTGCCAGCAGCCGGACTAGCGGTCTCTACGAGCAGTACTTC. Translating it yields CASSRTSGLYEQYF.

The CDR3 sequence: CASAWTANYGYTF. The CDR3 DNA reads TGTGCCAGCGCCTGGACAGCTAACTATGGCTACACCTTC. This chain uses TRBV28 with TRBJ1-2, with D possibly TRBD1 on 6 matching bases. V dropped 8 bases and J dropped 0 bases, with 10 bases sitting between them. The length of the CDR3 is 13 residues. Germline lookup yields CDR1 MDHEN and CDR2 SYDVKM.

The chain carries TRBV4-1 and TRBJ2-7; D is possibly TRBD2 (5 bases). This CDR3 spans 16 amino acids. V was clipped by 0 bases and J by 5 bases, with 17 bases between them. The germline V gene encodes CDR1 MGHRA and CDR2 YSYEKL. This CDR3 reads CASSQEEAVTFNEQYF. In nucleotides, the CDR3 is TGCGCCAGCAGCCAAGAGGAGGCGGTAACTTTCAACGAGCAGTACTTC.

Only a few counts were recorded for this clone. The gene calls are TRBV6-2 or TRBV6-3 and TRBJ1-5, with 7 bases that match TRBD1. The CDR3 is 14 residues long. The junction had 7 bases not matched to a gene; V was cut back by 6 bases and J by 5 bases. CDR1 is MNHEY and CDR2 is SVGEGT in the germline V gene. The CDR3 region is CASSLDRDDQPQHF. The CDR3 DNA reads TGTGCCAGCAGCCTAGACAGGGACGATCAGCCCCAGCATTTT.

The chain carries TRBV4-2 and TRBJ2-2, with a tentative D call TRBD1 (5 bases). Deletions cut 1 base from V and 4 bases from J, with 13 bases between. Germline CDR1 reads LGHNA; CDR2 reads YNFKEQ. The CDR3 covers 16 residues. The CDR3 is CASSQGSDTLTGELFF. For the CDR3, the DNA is TGTGCCAGCAGCCAAGGATCGGACACCCTCACCGGGGAGCTGTTTTTT.

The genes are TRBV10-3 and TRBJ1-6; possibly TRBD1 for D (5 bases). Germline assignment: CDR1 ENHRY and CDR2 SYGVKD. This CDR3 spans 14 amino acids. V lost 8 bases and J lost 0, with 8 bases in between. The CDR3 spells CAIRGDSYNSPLHF. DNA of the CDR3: TGTGCCATCCGGGGGGACTCCTATAATTCACCCCTCCACTTT.

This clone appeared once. DNA for the CDR3: TGTGCCAGCAGCTTAGAGTCGGGAGCTAGAAATCAGCCCCAGCATTTT. Translating gives CASSLESGARNQPQHF. J is TRBJ1-5 and V is TRBV7-9; no clear D gene. Germline V gives CDR1 SEHNR, CDR2 FQNEAQ (reference sequence). Between the trimmed V and J ends, which lost 1 base and 4 bases, there was a span of 14 bases. This CDR3 is built from 16 residues.

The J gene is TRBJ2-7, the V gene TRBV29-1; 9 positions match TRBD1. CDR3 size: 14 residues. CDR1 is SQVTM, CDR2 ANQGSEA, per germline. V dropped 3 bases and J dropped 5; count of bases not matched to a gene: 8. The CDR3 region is CSVDFGQGTNEQYF. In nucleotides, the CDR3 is TGCAGCGTTGATTTCGGACAGGGGACCAACGAGCAGTACTTC.

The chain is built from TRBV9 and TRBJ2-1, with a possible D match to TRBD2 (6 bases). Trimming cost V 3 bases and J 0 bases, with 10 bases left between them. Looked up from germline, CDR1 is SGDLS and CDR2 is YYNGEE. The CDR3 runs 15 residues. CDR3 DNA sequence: TGTGCCAGCAGCGCTGACGGGAGCTCCTACAATGAGCAGTTCTTC. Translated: CASSADGSSYNEQFF. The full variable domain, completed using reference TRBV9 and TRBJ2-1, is DSGVTQTPKHLITATGQRVTLRCSPRSGDLSVYWYQQSLDQGLQFLIQYYNGEERAKGNILERFSAQQFPDLHSELNLSSLELGDSALYFCASSADGSSYNEQFFGPGTRLTVL.

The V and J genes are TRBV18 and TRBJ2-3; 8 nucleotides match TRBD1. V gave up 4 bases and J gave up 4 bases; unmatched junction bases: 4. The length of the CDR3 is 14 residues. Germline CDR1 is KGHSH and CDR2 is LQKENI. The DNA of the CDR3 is TGTGCCAGCTCACGCGGACAGGGAGCAGATACGCAGTATTTT. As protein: CASSRGQGADTQYF.

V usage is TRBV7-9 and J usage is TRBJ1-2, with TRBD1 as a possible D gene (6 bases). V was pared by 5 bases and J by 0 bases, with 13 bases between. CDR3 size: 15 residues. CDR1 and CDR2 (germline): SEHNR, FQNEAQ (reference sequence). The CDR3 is CASSHDRSPNYGYTF. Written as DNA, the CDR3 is TGTGCCAGCAGCCACGACAGGAGTCCTAACTATGGCTACACCTTC. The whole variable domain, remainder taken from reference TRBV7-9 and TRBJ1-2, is DTGVSQNPRHKITKRGQNVTFRCDPISEHNRLYWYRQTLGQGPEFLTYFQNEAQLEKSRLLSDRFSAERPKGSFSTLEIQRTEQGDSAMYLCASSHDRSPNYGYTFGSGTRLTVV.

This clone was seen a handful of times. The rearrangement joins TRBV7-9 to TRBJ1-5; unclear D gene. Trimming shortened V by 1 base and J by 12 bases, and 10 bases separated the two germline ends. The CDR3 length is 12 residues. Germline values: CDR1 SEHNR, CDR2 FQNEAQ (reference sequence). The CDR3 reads CASSLEQSFQHF. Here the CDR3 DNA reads TGTGCCAGCAGCTTAGAACAGAGTTTCCAGCATTTT.

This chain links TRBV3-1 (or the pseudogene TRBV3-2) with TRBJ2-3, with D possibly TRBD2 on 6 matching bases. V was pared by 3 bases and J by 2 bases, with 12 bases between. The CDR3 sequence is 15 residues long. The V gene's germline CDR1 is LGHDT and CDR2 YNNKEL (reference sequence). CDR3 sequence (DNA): TGTGCCAGCAGCCAGGGAGGCAGCCACACAGATACGCAGTATTTT. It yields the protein CASSQGGSHTDTQYF.

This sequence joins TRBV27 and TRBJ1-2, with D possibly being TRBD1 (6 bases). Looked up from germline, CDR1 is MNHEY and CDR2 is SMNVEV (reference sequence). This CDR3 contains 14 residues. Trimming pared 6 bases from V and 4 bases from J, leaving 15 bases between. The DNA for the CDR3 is TGTGCCAGCAGCCCCCAGACAGGTCGCTATGGCTACACCTTC. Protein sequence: CASSPQTGRYGYTF.